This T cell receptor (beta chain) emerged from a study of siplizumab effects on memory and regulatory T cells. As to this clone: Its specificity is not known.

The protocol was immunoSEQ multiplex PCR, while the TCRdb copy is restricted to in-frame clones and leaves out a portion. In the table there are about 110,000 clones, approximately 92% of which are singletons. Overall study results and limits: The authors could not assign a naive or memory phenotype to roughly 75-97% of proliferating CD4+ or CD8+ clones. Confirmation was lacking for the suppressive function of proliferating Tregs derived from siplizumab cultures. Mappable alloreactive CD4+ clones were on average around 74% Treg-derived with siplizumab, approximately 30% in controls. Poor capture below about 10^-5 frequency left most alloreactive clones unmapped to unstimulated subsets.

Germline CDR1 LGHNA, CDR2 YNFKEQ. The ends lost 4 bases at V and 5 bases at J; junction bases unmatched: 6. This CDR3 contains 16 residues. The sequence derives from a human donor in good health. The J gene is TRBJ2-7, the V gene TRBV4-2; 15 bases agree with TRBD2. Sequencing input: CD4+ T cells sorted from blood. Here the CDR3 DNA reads TGTGCCAGCAGCCTTGGGACTAGCGGGGGGAGGAACGAGCAGTACTTC. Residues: CASSLGTSGGRNEQYF.